This T cell receptor beta chain was sequenced for a study of T cells after yellow fever vaccination (dated 2019 in TCRdb). As for the study more broadly: The SMART-Seq v4 Ultra Low Input RNA kit was used to prepare libraries from fractions with low cell numbers. To track T-cell clones before and after primary and booster YFV17D yellow fever vaccination, bulk TCR alpha and beta repertoires were sequenced longitudinally. Two healthy male donors, one aged 18 to 29 and one aged 30 to 40 years, were included in the cohort. Blood was collected at multiple timepoints before and after primary and secondary immunization, and bulk PBMC replicates and cell subsets were isolated. General conclusions and limits of the study: Compared with the primary T-cell response, the secondary T-cell response was weaker but faster, peaking on day 5 rather than day 15. A small fraction of clonotypes appeared in both the CD4 and CD8 compartments, likely as a result of convergent recombination. Because only a couple of donors were included in the study, the extent to which the findings can be generalized is limited. Computational filtering was required because FACS-sorted repertoires could contain abundant contaminating clonotypes from the bulk population. Most clones expanded after primary vaccination (around 96% of CD4 and 88% of CD8) were re-detected after the booster, suggesting that broad memory maintenance occurred.

Here V drops 8 bases and J drops 3 bases, and the junction holds 13 bases not matched to any gene. From the germline V gene, CDR1 is MNHNS and CDR2 is SASEGT. The CDR3 numbers 15 residues from cysteine through phenylalanine. The entry retains the CDR3 DNA only, 45 bases that are in frame from base 1. The treatment or condition label, as the study defines it: live attenuated yellow fever vaccine strain. PBMCs were isolated from peripheral blood using a standard Ficoll-Paque protocol. CD4 and CD8 T-cell fractions were isolated with Dynabeads CD4 and CD8 positive selection kits. RNA was extracted with TriZol from bulk PBMCs, CD4 and CD8 fractions, and dextramer-positive and dextramer-negative fractions. This clonotype showed up just a few times. Its antigen is still unknown. Base quality data are lacking; no much larger clone is found one base away. TCR cDNA was synthesized by 5'RACE template switching, through which a universal primer site and unique molecular identifiers were introduced. Priming of cDNA synthesis was performed from both the TCR alpha and TCR beta constant segments. Library amplification used two PCR steps, and the second PCR step added sample barcodes and sequencing adapters. Sequencing of libraries was performed on Illumina HiSeq 2500 (2x100 bp) or NovaSeq (2x150 bp). In the paper's pipeline: MIGEC was used to demultiplex reads and collapse the reads into UMI consensus sequences, and MiXCR was used for V(D)J alignment. Using edgeR on replicate PBMC samples, clonotypes were called vaccine-responding if FDR was below 0.01 and the log2 fold change was above 5 up to day 15. Bulk clonotypes were assigned CD4 or CD8 identity according to which sequenced CD4 or CD8 repertoire held them at higher abundance. Using fastp trimming at Q25 and MiXCR clonotype assembly, TCRdb reanalyzed the public sequencing data and kept in-frame beta chains. Entries are consolidated by CDR3 protein sequence, retaining the most common genes and DNA. The V and J calls here are based on TCRdb, not the publication. Across this sample there are 200,000 to 300,000 distinct CDR3 sequences, with 10% to 15% seen only once. About 0.51% of the sample belongs to the ten largest clones.

Source: CD4+ T cells sorted from PBMCs, taken 45 days after the yellow fever booster vaccination. This clonotype was obtained from a man aged 30-40 years who received the YFV17D yellow fever vaccine. This receptor chain uses TRBV6-1 and TRBJ2-7; 7 central bases correspond to TRBD2. In nucleotides, the sequence is TGTGCCAGCCACGGGGGAGCGGGGTCCCTCTACGAGCAGTACTTC. Its protein is CASHGGAGSLYEQYF.